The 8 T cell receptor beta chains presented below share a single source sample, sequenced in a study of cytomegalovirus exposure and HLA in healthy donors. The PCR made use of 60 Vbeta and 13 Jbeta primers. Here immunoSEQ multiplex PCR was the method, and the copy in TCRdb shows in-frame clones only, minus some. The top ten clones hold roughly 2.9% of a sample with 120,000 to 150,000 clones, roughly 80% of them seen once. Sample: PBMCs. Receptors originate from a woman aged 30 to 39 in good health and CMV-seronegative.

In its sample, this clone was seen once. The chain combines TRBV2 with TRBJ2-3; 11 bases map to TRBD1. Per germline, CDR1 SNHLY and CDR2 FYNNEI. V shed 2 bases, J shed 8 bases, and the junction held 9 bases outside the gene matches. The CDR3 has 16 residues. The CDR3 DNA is TGTGCCAGCAGTGAAAGAGGACAGGGGGCGCGGGGTACGCAGTATTTT. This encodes CASSERGQGARGTQYF.

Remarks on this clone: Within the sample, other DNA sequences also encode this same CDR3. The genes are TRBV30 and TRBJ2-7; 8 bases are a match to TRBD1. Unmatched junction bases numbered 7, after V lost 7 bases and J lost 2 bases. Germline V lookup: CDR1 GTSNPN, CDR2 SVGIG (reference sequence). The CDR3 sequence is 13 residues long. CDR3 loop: CASARDRPYEQYF. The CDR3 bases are TGTGCCTCCGCTCGGGACAGGCCCTACGAGCAGTACTTC.

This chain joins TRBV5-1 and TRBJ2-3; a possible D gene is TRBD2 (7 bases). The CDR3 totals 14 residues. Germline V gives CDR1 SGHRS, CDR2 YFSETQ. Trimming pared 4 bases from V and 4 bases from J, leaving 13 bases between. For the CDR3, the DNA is TGCGCCAGCAGCCCAAGGGGGGGCTCAGATACGCAGTATTTT. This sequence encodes CASSPRGGSDTQYF. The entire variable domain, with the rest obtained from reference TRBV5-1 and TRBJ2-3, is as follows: KAGVTQTPRYLIKTRGQQVTLSCSPISGHRSVSWYQQTPGQGLQFLFEYFSETQRNKGNFPGRFSGRQFSNSRSEMNVSTLELGDSALYLCASSPRGGSDTQYFGPGTRLTVL.

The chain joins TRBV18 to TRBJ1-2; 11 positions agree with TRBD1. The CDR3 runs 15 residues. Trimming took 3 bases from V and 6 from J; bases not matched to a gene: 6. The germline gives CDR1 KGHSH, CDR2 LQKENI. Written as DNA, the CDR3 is TGTGCCAGCTCACCCCAGGGACAGGGGGGAAATGGCTACACCTTC. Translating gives CASSPQGQGGNGYTF. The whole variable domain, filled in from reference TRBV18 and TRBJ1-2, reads NAGVMQNPRHLVRRRGQEARLRCSPMKGHSHVYWYRQLPEEGLKFMVYLQKENIIDESGMPKERFSAEFPKEGPSILRIQQVVRGDSAAYFCASSPQGQGGNGYTFGSGTRLTVV.

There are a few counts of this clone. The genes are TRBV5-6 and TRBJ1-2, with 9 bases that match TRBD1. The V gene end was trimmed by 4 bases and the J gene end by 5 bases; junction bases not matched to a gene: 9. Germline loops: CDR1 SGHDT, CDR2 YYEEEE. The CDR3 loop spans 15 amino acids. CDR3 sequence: CASSETGGADYGYTF. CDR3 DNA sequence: TGTGCCAGCAGCGAGACAGGGGGGGCGGATTATGGCTACACCTTC.

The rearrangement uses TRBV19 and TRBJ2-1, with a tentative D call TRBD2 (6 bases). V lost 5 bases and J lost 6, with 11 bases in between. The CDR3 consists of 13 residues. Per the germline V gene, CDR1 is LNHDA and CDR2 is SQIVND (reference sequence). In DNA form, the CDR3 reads TGTGCCAGTAGTCCGACACTAGCCAATGAGCAGTTCTTC. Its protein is CASSPTLANEQFF.

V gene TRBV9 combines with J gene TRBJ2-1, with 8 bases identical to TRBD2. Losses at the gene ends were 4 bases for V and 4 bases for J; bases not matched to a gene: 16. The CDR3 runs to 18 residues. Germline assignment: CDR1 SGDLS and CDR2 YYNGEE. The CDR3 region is CASSQIPGGLVSYNEQFF. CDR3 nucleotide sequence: TGTGCCAGCAGCCAAATTCCGGGGGGACTAGTATCGTACAATGAGCAGTTCTTC.

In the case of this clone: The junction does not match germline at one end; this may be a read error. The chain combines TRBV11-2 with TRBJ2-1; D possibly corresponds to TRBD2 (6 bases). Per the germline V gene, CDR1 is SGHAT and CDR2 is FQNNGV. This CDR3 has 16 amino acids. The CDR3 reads CASSLDPGASYNEQFF. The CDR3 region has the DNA TGTGCCAGCAGCCTAGATCCGGGAGCATCCTACAATGAGCAGTTCTTC.